This T cell receptor beta chain was sequenced for a study of human T cells and chemical hapten exposure. About the research overall: Read at 6 days, the patch tests placed 0.01% DPC on the upper back. Small discrepancies in pooled library volume mainly accounted for the varying TCR yields per sample.

V lost 2 bases to trimming and J lost 4 bases; unmatched junction nucleotides: 6. The germline V gene encodes CDR1 MNHEY and CDR2 SVGAGI. This CDR3 contains 17 residues. Time point: pre-sensitization, week 0. Treatment noted: therapeutic diphenylcyclopropenone sensitization with weekly scalp DPC. Source study methods: Between roughly 23,224 and 700,000 TCRs appeared in each sample, and the median stood at about 100,000. TCRdb redid the calling of the RACE reads with MiXCR, one entry per CDR3 protein. TCRdb, not the original authors, processed these V and J calls. The table lists approximately 260,000 distinct CDR3 sequences, about 9.4% of them singletons.

The chain uses TRBV6-5 and TRBJ2-7; 15 bases map to TRBD2. This receptor was obtained from a woman aged 40 to 50 with alopecia areata. Some clones in this sample may be carry-over from other donors' samples. This specimen was whole blood, taken in connection with sensitization to the hapten diphenylcyclopropenone (DPC). In nucleotides, the CDR3 is TGTGCCAGCAGTTACCAGGGACTAGCGGGAGGAACATACGAGCAGTACTTC. Protein: CASSYQGLAGGTYEQYF.